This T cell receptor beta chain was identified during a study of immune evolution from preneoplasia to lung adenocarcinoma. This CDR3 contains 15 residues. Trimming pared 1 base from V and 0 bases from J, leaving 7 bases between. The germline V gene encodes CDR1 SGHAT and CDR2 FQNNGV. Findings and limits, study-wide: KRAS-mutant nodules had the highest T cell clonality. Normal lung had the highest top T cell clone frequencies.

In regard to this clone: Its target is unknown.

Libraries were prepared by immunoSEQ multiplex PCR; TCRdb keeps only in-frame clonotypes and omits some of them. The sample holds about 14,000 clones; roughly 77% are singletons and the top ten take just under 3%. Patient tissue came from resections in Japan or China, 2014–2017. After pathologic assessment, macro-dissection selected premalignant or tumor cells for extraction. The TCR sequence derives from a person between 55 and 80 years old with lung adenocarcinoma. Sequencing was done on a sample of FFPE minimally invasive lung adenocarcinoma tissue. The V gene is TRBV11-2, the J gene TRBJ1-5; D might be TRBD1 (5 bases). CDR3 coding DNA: TGTGCCAGCAGCTTAGGAACAGGTAGCAATCAGCCCCAGCATTTT. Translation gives CASSLGTGSNQPQHF.